The 12 T cell receptor beta chains below all came from one sample that was sequenced in a study of PD-1 blockade in mismatch repair-deficient tumors. Libraries were prepared by immunoSEQ multiplex PCR; TCRdb keeps only in-frame clonotypes and omits some of them. Seen here are some 48,000 clones, 77% observed once, and the top ten hold 2.5% to 4%. The starting material was PBMCs, obtained before pembrolizumab treatment. The receptor source for this set is an adult with mismatch repair-deficient cancer.

The gene calls are TRBV13 and TRBJ1-1; 7 nucleotides agree with TRBD1. Germline CDR1 PRHDT, CDR2 FYEKMQ (reference sequence). Trimming removed 4 bases from V and 4 bases from J; junction bases left unmatched: 3. The CDR3 loop spans 13 amino acids. CDR3 in amino acids: CASSSYRGTEAFF. CDR3 DNA: TGTGCCAGCAGCTCGTACAGGGGCACTGAAGCTTTCTTT.

The rearrangement links TRBV4-2 to TRBJ1-1; 8 bases agree with TRBD1. V was clipped by 4 bases and J by 4 bases; unmatched bases: 5. This CDR3 spans 14 amino acids. The V gene's germline CDR1 is LGHNA and CDR2 YNFKEQ. The chain's CDR3 is CASSRGQGGTEAFF. DNA of the CDR3: TGTGCCAGCAGCCGCGGACAGGGCGGCACTGAAGCTTTCTTT.

The genes are TRBV5-4 and TRBJ2-3; 7 bases fit TRBD2. The junction had 5 bases not matched to a gene; V was cut back by 5 bases and J by 2 bases. The CDR3 spans 14 residues. The V gene's germline CDR1 is SGHNT and CDR2 YYREEE (reference sequence). The CDR3 sequence is CASRRDYFTDTQYF. CDR3 DNA sequence: TGTGCCAGCAGGCGGGACTACTTCACAGATACGCAGTATTTT.

The chain joins TRBV19 to TRBJ1-5; tentative D call: TRBD1 (5 bases). The V end was cut by 3 bases, the J end by 9 bases, with 21 bases between. Germline V gene lookup returns CDR1 LNHDA and CDR2 SQIVND (reference sequence). The CDR3 sequence is 16 residues long. The CDR3 region is CASSMGGAAVGVPQHF. CDR3 sequence (DNA): TGTGCCAGTAGTATGGGAGGGGCCGCTGTGGGGGTGCCCCAGCATTTT.

The chain links TRBV4-3 to TRBJ1-4, with TRBD1 matching 9 bases. The CDR3 runs 15 residues. V shed 1 base and J 8 bases; nucleotides not matched to a gene: 5. Germline assignment: CDR1 LGHNA and CDR2 YSLEER. The CDR3 coding sequence is TGCGCCAGCAGCCAAGGCTGGACAGGGGAAGAAAAACTGTTTTTT. It specifies CASSQGWTGEEKLFF.

The chain combines TRBV27 with TRBJ2-5; no reliable D call. Trimming took 6 bases from V and 5 from J, leaving 13 bases between them. The CDR3 is 13 residues long. Germline lookup yields CDR1 MNHEY and CDR2 SMNVEV (reference sequence). CDR3 loop: CASSHRLSETQYF. CDR3 in DNA: TGTGCCAGCAGCCACAGACTGTCGGAGACCCAGTACTTC.

The chain links TRBV29-1 to TRBJ2-7, with 11 positions matching TRBD2. Germline CDR1 SQVTM, CDR2 ANQGSEA. V gave up 6 bases and J gave up 0 bases; unmatched junction bases: 4. The CDR3 sequence is 14 residues long. The CDR3 nucleotides read TGCAGCGTCCTAGCGGGAGGCAGCTCCTACGAGCAGTACTTC. Encoded protein: CSVLAGGSSYEQYF.

This clone was seen a few times. The chain couples TRBV30 to TRBJ1-1; 7 nucleotides agree with TRBD1. J lost 3 bases, V lost 4 bases, and 8 bases had no gene match. The CDR3 is 14 amino acids. The germline V gene has CDR1 GTSNPN and CDR2 SVGIG (reference sequence). In DNA, the CDR3 is TGTGCCTGGAACAGGGGAGACTTGGACACTGAAGCTTTCTTT. The encoded protein is CAWNRGDLDTEAFF.

The chain links TRBV6-5 to TRBJ2-1; D is perhaps TRBD1 (7 bases). This CDR3 is 14 amino acids long. Trimming pared 2 bases from V and 8 bases from J, leaving 13 bases between. Germline V gene lookup returns CDR1 MNHEY and CDR2 SVGAGI. CDR3 sequence (DNA): TGTGCCAGCAGTTACCAGGGGGGACGGTATGAGCAGTTCTTC. Translated, it gives CASSYQGGRYEQFF.

The rearrangement uses TRBV2 and TRBJ2-1, with D perhaps TRBD2 (5 bases). Germline V gives CDR1 SNHLY, CDR2 FYNNEI. This CDR3 contains 15 residues. The ends were cut back, 6 bases at V and 5 bases at J, with 17 bases in the middle. CDR3: CASSPNPRGNNEQFF. The CDR3 DNA is TGTGCCAGCAGCCCAAACCCACGGGGTAACAATGAGCAGTTCTTC.

The rearrangement joins TRBV11-3 to TRBJ2-5, with D perhaps matching TRBD1 or TRBD2 (5 bases each). With 7 bases removed from V and 1 base from J, the gap between germline ends came to 16 bases. The CDR3 has 15 residues. The V gene's germline CDR1 is SGHNT and CDR2 YENEEA. The CDR3 spells CASTQFGALQETQYF. In nucleotides, the CDR3 is TGTGCCAGCACCCAGTTCGGGGCGCTCCAAGAGACCCAGTACTTC. Supplemented by reference TRBV11-3 and TRBJ2-5, the full variable domain reads EAGVVQSPRYKIIEKKQPVAFWCNPISGHNTLYWYLQNLGQGPELLIRYENEEAVDDSQLPKDRFSAERLKGVDSTLKIQPAELGDSAVYLCASTQFGALQETQYFGPGTRLLVL.

In this sample, this clone turned up a few times. CDR3 residues: CASSQETAGGMRNQPQHF. The CDR3 nucleotides are TGTGCCAGCAGCCAAGAAACGGCAGGGGGCATGAGGAATCAGCCCCAGCATTTT. This chain links TRBV4-2 with TRBJ1-5; 8 bases line up with TRBD1. Germline CDR1 and CDR2: LGHNA and YNFKEQ. The CDR3 contains 18 residues. J was trimmed by 4 bases and V by 0 bases; bases with no gene match: 11.